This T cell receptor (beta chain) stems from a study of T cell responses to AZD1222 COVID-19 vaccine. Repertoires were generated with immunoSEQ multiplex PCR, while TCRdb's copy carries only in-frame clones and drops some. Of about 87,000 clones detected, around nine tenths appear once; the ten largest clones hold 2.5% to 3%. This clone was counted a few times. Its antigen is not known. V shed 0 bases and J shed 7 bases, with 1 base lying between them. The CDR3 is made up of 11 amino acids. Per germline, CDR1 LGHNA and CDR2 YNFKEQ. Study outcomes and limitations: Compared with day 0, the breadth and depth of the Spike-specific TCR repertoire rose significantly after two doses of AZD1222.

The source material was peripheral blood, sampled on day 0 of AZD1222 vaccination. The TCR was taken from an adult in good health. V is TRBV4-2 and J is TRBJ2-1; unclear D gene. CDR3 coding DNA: TGTGCCAGCAGCCAAGAGAATGAGCAGTTCTTC. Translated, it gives CASSQENEQFF.